The 30 T cell receptor beta chains presented below share a single source sample, sequenced in a study of shared clonotypes between healthy human individuals. TCRdb's copy holds only in-frame clones and misses some; the assay was immunoSEQ multiplex PCR. The sample records approximately 2,200,000 clones, under 95% being singletons. Naive CD8 populations comprised CD45RO-negative cells positively selected for CCR7, excluding terminally differentiated effector memory CD45RA+ cells. The sequenced sample was naive CD8+ T cells from PBMCs. These receptors were obtained from a man aged 18-30 years in good health. Some clones in this sample may be carry-over from other donors' samples.

The rearrangement joins TRBV5-8 to TRBJ2-5; TRBD1 aligns across 9 bases. The CDR3 length is 15 residues. V gave up 3 bases and J gave up 7 bases; unmatched junction bases: 10. Germline V gene lookup returns CDR1 SGHTS and CDR2 YDEGEE. The CDR3 loop reads CASSSGTGWDGTQYF. The CDR3 DNA reads as TGTGCCAGCAGCTCGGGGACAGGGTGGGATGGGACCCAGTACTTC.

V is TRBV10-3 and J is TRBJ1-1; TRBD1 aligns across 7 bases. Germline V gene lookup returns CDR1 ENHRY and CDR2 SYGVKD. The J segment lost 2 bases and the V segment lost 10 bases, leaving 19 bases of the junction unmatched. The CDR3 is made up of 17 amino acids. The CDR3 DNA sequence: TGTGCCACCAAACCCACCGGGACAGAAAGTCCTAACACTGAAGCTTTCTTT. Translated: CATKPTGTESPNTEAFF.

The rearrangement joins TRBV4-1 to TRBJ2-3, with 7 positions matching TRBD2. The CDR3 covers 18 residues. The ends lost 0 bases at V and 2 bases at J; junction bases unmatched: 11. Germline lookup yields CDR1 MGHRA and CDR2 YSYEKL. This chain's CDR3 is CASSQDSVLAVLTDTQYF. CDR3 sequence (DNA): TGCGCCAGCAGCCAAGATAGCGTGCTAGCGGTCCTCACAGATACGCAGTATTTT.

The chain links TRBV9 to TRBJ2-7; D is unclear. Germline values: CDR1 SGDLS, CDR2 YYNGEE. V shed 0 bases and J shed 5 bases, with 6 bases lying between them. CDR3 size: 12 residues. This CDR3 is CASSVADHEQYF. The CDR3 nucleotides are TGTGCCAGCAGCGTAGCGGACCACGAGCAGTACTTC.

CDR3 nucleotide sequence: TGTGCCAGCAGCTTATTTTCGGGACAGGGGAAGCAGTACTTC. This gives the protein CASSLFSGQGKQYF. This rearrangement joins TRBV7-9 to TRBJ2-7; TRBD1 aligns across 10 bases. Germline V gene lookup returns CDR1 SEHNR and CDR2 FQNEAQ (reference sequence). V trimming: 2 bases; J trimming: 8 bases; junction bases outside the gene matches: 6. The CDR3 spans 14 residues.

This clone was found once. The rearrangement uses TRBV7-9 and TRBJ1-1, with D possibly matching TRBD1 (5 bases). Germline CDR1 SEHNR, CDR2 FQNEAQ (reference sequence). Trimming left V 4 bases short and J 1 base short, with 13 bases between. This CDR3 has 15 amino acids. The CDR3 loop is CASSSWGAGNTEAFF. CDR3 sequence (DNA): TGTGCCAGCAGCTCCTGGGGCGCGGGGAACACTGAAGCTTTCTTT.

The chain employs TRBV7-9 and TRBJ2-7; D remains unclear. The CDR3 is 12 amino acids. Germline-derived CDR1 and CDR2 are SEHNR and FQNEAQ (reference sequence). Trimming removed 4 bases at V and 2 bases at J, with 6 bases between. CDR3 DNA: TGTGCCAGCAGCTCGGACCCCTACGAGCAGTACTTC. This sequence encodes CASSSDPYEQYF.

This clone has a handful of counts. V and J are TRBV27 and TRBJ1-5; a weak D match, TRBD1 (5 bases). The CDR3 length is 14 residues. CDR1 and CDR2 from the germline V gene are MNHEY and SMNVEV (reference sequence). V gave up 2 bases and J gave up 7 bases, with 12 bases separating them. The CDR3 spells CASSLDPRGQPQHF. CDR3 bases: TGTGCCAGCAGTTTAGACCCGAGGGGACAGCCCCAGCATTTT.

The chain carries TRBV7-3 and TRBJ2-3; 7 bases match TRBD1. Trimming took 5 bases from V and 0 from J; bases not matched to a gene: 5. The CDR3 has 15 residues. Germline CDR1 SGHTA, CDR2 FQGTGA. CDR3 sequence (DNA): TGTGCCAGCAGCCAAGGGGGCGGAAGCACAGATACGCAGTATTTT. The encoded protein is CASSQGGGSTDTQYF.

This chain uses TRBV6-1 with TRBJ2-1; TRBD2 matches 10 bases. CDR1 is MNHNS and CDR2 is SASEGT in the germline V gene. Trimming at V came to 3 bases and at J to 4 bases, leaving 9 bases not matched to a gene. The length of the CDR3 is 17 residues. For the CDR3, the DNA is TGTGCCAGCAGTGACCCACTAGCGGGATTAGGATACAATGAGCAGTTCTTC. It is translated as CASSDPLAGLGYNEQFF.

This chain links TRBV27 with TRBJ1-2; weak D call: TRBD1 (6 bases). Germline V gene sequence: CDR1 MNHEY, CDR2 SMNVEV (reference sequence). Trimming left V 8 bases short and J 5 bases short, with 21 bases between. The CDR3 is made up of 15 amino acids. CDR3 loop: CASGHEGEGEYGYTF. The CDR3 DNA reads as TGTGCCAGCGGCCATGAGGGGGAAGGAGAGTATGGCTACACCTTC.

V is TRBV28 and J is TRBJ1-1; D may be TRBD1 (5 bases). The CDR3 is made up of 15 amino acids. CDR1 MDHEN and CDR2 SYDVKM come from the germline V gene. V dropped 1 base and J dropped 0 bases, with 9 bases sitting between them. CDR3 in DNA: TGTGCCAGCAGTTTATACGAGGGGTTGAACACTGAAGCTTTCTTT. Translation: CASSLYEGLNTEAFF.

This chain connects TRBV21-1 to TRBJ1-1. TRBV21-1 is shown as a pseudogene. The CDR3 loop spans 15 amino acids. This chain's CDR3 is CASTRPYRSGTEAFF. CDR3 DNA: TGTGCCAGCACCCGGCCTTACAGATCGGGCACTGAAGCTTTCTTT.

The chain carries TRBV4-1 and TRBJ2-4; possible D gene TRBD1, 5 bases. Per germline, CDR1 MGHRA and CDR2 YSYEKL. Trimming removed 4 bases at V and 8 bases at J, with 21 bases between. This CDR3 region has 16 residues. Here the CDR3 DNA reads TGCGCCAGCAGCCCTCTAGGAACCAGGGTAGAGGACATTCAGTACTTC. Protein sequence: CASSPLGTRVEDIQYF.

The V call is TRBV2, the J call TRBJ2-7; the D gene is possibly TRBD2 (5 bases). Between the trimmed V and J ends, which lost 1 base and 3 bases, there was a span of 10 bases. Germline CDR1 reads SNHLY; CDR2 reads FYNNEI. CDR3 length equals 14 residues. This CDR3 reads CASSEVIRGYEQYF. For the CDR3, the DNA is TGTGCCAGCAGTGAAGTCATTCGGGGCTACGAGCAGTACTTC.

V usage is TRBV13 and J usage is TRBJ2-7, with D possibly being TRBD1 or TRBD2 (5 bases each). Germline CDR1 PRHDT, CDR2 FYEKMQ (reference sequence). The ends were cut back, 3 bases at V and 3 bases at J, with 9 bases in the middle. This CDR3 spans 13 amino acids. The CDR3 reads CASSFGTGYEQYF. For the CDR3, the DNA is TGTGCCAGCAGCTTCGGGACGGGCTACGAGCAGTACTTC.

CDR3 protein: CASSFTGFTGELFF. As DNA, the CDR3 is TGTGCCAGCAGTTTTACAGGGTTCACCGGGGAGCTGTTTTTT. The rearrangement links TRBV27 to TRBJ2-2; D might be TRBD1 (6 bases). The CDR3 covers 14 residues. Germline V gives CDR1 MNHEY, CDR2 SMNVEV (reference sequence). Trimming stripped 3 bases from V and 4 bases from J, with 9 bases between.

This chain connects TRBV5-4 to TRBJ1-1; D is unresolved. The CDR3 sequence is 15 residues long. V was trimmed by 0 bases and J by 0 bases, leaving 9 bases between them. Germline V lookup: CDR1 SGHNT, CDR2 YYREEE (reference sequence). The CDR3 loop is CASSLGANLNTEAFF. The CDR3 DNA follows: TGTGCCAGCAGCTTGGGGGCAAACCTGAACACTGAAGCTTTCTTT.

In this sample, this clone turned up once. This chain uses TRBV4-3 with TRBJ2-1; tentative D call: TRBD1 (5 bases). The germline V gene has CDR1 LGHNA and CDR2 YSLEER. V was cut by 4 bases and J by 3 bases, with 13 bases left in between. This CDR3 is built from 15 residues. The CDR3 region has the DNA TGCGCCAGCAGCCTTTTAGACACAGGCTACAATGAGCAGTTCTTC. Residues: CASSLLDTGYNEQFF.

This clone was picked up one time. J is TRBJ1-1 and V is TRBV28; possibly TRBD1 for D (6 bases). Germline CDR1 MDHEN, CDR2 SYDVKM. The CDR3 loop spans 14 amino acids. Deletions cut 3 bases from V and 3 bases from J, with 11 bases between. This CDR3 reads CASSFGTTHTEAFF. The CDR3 DNA is TGTGCCAGCAGTTTTGGGACAACTCACACTGAAGCTTTCTTT.

V is TRBV27 and J is TRBJ1-2; D perhaps matches TRBD1 (6 bases). Between the trimmed V and J ends, which lost 3 bases and 4 bases, there was a span of 15 bases. CDR1 and CDR2 from the germline V gene are MNHEY and SMNVEV (reference sequence). The length of the CDR3 is 15 residues. CDR3 nucleotides: TGTGCCAGCAGTTTTATACAGGGTACCGGCTATGGCTACACCTTC. This codes for CASSFIQGTGYGYTF.

This chain joins TRBV5-6 and TRBJ2-5; 12 nucleotides agree with TRBD1. From germline, CDR1 is SGHDT and CDR2 YYEEEE. Losses at the gene ends were 2 bases for V and 5 bases for J; bases not matched to a gene: 7. The CDR3 covers 16 residues. The DNA for the CDR3 is TGTGCCAGCAGCTTCGGGACAGGGGGCGCGAGGGAGACCCAGTACTTC. It is translated as CASSFGTGGARETQYF.

The chain links TRBV27 to TRBJ2-2, with no clear D. This CDR3 is 13 amino acids long. Germline V gene sequence: CDR1 MNHEY, CDR2 SMNVEV (reference sequence). V dropped 3 bases and J dropped 5 bases, with 7 bases sitting between them. The CDR3 reads CASSFTVTGELFF. The CDR3 DNA is TGTGCCAGCAGTTTCACAGTGACCGGGGAGCTGTTTTTT.

The chain has TRBV6-4 and TRBJ2-1, with 9 bases identical to TRBD2. With V trimmed by 4 bases and J by 9 bases, 10 bases remained unmatched. The CDR3 covers 15 residues. Germline loops: CDR1 MRHNA, CDR2 SNTAGT. In DNA form, the CDR3 reads TGTGCCAGCAGTGTGGCTAGCGGGAAGAATCGTGAGCAGTTCTTC. Its protein product is CASSVASGKNREQFF.

The chain has TRBV15 and TRBJ1-2; D is possibly TRBD1 (6 bases). There are 13 residues in the CDR3. V lost 5 bases, J lost 0 bases, and 7 bases lay in between. The germline V gene has CDR1 LNHNV and CDR2 YYDKDF (reference sequence). CDR3 region: CATSQGTNYGYTF. As DNA, the CDR3 is TGTGCCACCAGCCAGGGGACTAACTATGGCTACACCTTC.

Concerning this clone: The sample has other DNA sequences that encode this CDR3 too. J is TRBJ2-7 and V is TRBV6-5; weak D call: TRBD2 (7 bases). The CDR3 has 14 amino acids. The germline V gene encodes CDR1 MNHEY and CDR2 SVGAGI. Between the trimmed V and J ends, which lost 3 bases and 4 bases, there was a span of 13 bases. The CDR3, as DNA: TGTGCCAGCAGTTATAGGGGGGAGGGGTACGAGCAGTACTTC. This gives the protein CASSYRGEGYEQYF.

The chain employs TRBV7-9 and TRBJ2-7; 9 positions agree with TRBD2. The germline V gene encodes CDR1 SEHNR and CDR2 FQNEAQ (reference sequence). The CDR3 is made up of 15 amino acids. The junction had 10 bases not matched to a gene; V was cut back by 6 bases and J by 4 bases. The CDR3, as DNA: TGTGCCAGCAGAGAGGTAGCGGGAGAGGAATACGAGCAGTACTTC. This encodes CASREVAGEEYEQYF. The full variable domain, completed using reference TRBV7-9 and TRBJ2-7, is DTGVSQNPRHKITKRGQNVTFRCDPISEHNRLYWYRQTLGQGPEFLTYFQNEAQLEKSRLLSDRFSAERPKGSFSTLEIQRTEQGDSAMYLCASREVAGEEYEQYFGPGTRLTVT.

Here the CDR3 DNA reads TGTGCCAGCAGTTTAGGCGTGGGGGCCCTTTACAATGAGCAGTTCTTC. Amino acids: CASSLGVGALYNEQFF. The rearrangement uses TRBV27 and TRBJ2-1, with D perhaps matching TRBD1 (6 bases). V lost 2 bases, J lost 4 bases, and 15 bases lay in between. Germline loops: CDR1 MNHEY, CDR2 SMNVEV (reference sequence). CDR3 size: 16 residues.

The chain recombines TRBV6-6 with TRBJ2-7; no clear D. The CDR3 totals 15 residues. Germline CDR1 reads MNHNY; CDR2 reads SVGAGI (reference sequence). Trimming shortened V by 8 bases and J by 6 bases, and 23 bases separated the two germline ends. The CDR3 bases are TGTGCCAGCGTGTCTTTGCTCGGTAGGTCAAGCGAGCAGTACTTC. Amino acid sequence: CASVSLLGRSSEQYF.

To note about this clone: The sample has other DNA sequences that encode this CDR3 too. The chain links TRBV6-1 to TRBJ2-7, with no clear D. Germline CDR1 is MNHNS and CDR2 is SASEGT. This CDR3 comprises 10 residues. The V gene lost 6 bases and the J gene lost 3 bases, with 3 bases spanning the gap. DNA of the CDR3: TGTGCCAGCAGGGGCTACGAGCAGTACTTC. This sequence encodes CASRGYEQYF.